These 25 T cell receptor beta chains originate from one sample sequenced in a study of blood T cell repertoires in COVID-19. The table came from immunoSEQ multiplex PCR; TCRdb's copy has only in-frame clones and leaves some out. The table lists approximately 250,000 clones, 83% of them singletons. Sequenced: peripheral blood. These receptors were taken from a human donor in a cohort sampled during active COVID-19.

The V call is TRBV24-1, the J call TRBJ1-1; D is ambiguous. The ends were cut back, 4 bases at V and 5 bases at J, with 10 bases in the middle. The CDR3 totals 13 residues. The germline CDR1 and CDR2 sequences are KGHDR and SFDVKD. The CDR3 bases are TGTGCCACCAGTGAGGGCTTTCGGACTGAAGCTTTCTTT. Its protein product is CATSEGFRTEAFF.

The chain employs TRBV3-1 (or the pseudogene TRBV3-2) and TRBJ2-1, with TRBD2 as a possible D gene (5 bases). V was pared by 4 bases and J by 9 bases, with 16 bases between. The CDR3 has 14 amino acids. Germline-derived CDR1 and CDR2 are LGHDT and YNNKEL (reference sequence). The CDR3 DNA reads TGTGCCAGCAGCCTTGATAGAGGGAGTAGTGAGCAGTTCTTC. Translating gives CASSLDRGSSEQFF.

The genes are TRBV3-1 (or the pseudogene TRBV3-2) and TRBJ1-4; possible D gene TRBD1, 6 bases. The V end lost 4 bases, the J end lost 0 bases, and 21 bases lay between the germline ends. This CDR3 contains 19 residues. Germline CDR1 and CDR2: LGHDT and YNNKEL (reference sequence). CDR3 amino acids: CASSPTWGQGFATNEKLFF. In DNA, the CDR3 is TGTGCCAGCAGCCCAACCTGGGGGCAGGGGTTTGCAACTAATGAAAAACTGTTTTTT.

In this sample, this clone turned up once. The V gene is TRBV19, the J gene TRBJ2-5; 9 nucleotides agree with TRBD2. J lost 4 bases, V lost 4 bases, and 10 bases had no gene match. Per germline, CDR1 LNHDA and CDR2 SQIVND (reference sequence). The CDR3 length is 16 residues. In nucleotides, the CDR3 is TGTGCCAGTAGTACCAGCCTTAGCGGGAGCAGAGAGACCCAGTACTTC. Amino acid sequence: CASSTSLSGSRETQYF.

The gene calls are TRBV9 and TRBJ1-2; 7 bases are shared with TRBD1. Germline CDR1 reads SGDLS; CDR2 reads YYNGEE. The V segment lost 0 bases and the J segment 5 bases; nucleotides outside the gene matches: 10. The CDR3 is 16 residues long. The CDR3 DNA sequence: TGTGCCAGCAGCGTAGAGCCAGGGGGACGAGGTTATGGCTACACCTTC. This translates into CASSVEPGGRGYGYTF.

This clone appeared once. The rearrangement joins TRBV6-5 to TRBJ2-1; 10 bases align to TRBD2. This CDR3 comprises 14 residues. J gave up 7 bases and V 5 bases, and 5 bases lay outside the gene matches. From germline, CDR1 is MNHEY and CDR2 SVGAGI. The CDR3 loop reads CASSPIAGGNEQFF. CDR3 nucleotide sequence: TGTGCCAGCAGTCCTATAGCGGGAGGTAATGAGCAGTTCTTC.

V is TRBV20-1 and J is TRBJ2-5; no definite D call. This CDR3 comprises 11 residues. Germline V gives CDR1 DFQATT, CDR2 SNEGSKA (reference sequence). V lost 8 bases, J lost 2 bases, and 9 bases lay in between. CDR3 nucleotides: TGCAGTTACAGACGACAAGAGACCCAGTACTTC. Protein product: CSYRRQETQYF.

The CDR3 is CASSPPWTSGGYNEQFF. The DNA of the CDR3 is TGTGCCAGCTCACCACCTTGGACTAGCGGGGGCTACAATGAGCAGTTCTTC. The chain joins TRBV18 to TRBJ2-1; 13 nucleotides agree with TRBD2. The CDR3 extends over 17 amino acids. V was clipped by 0 bases and J by 3 bases; unmatched bases: 2. Looked up from germline, CDR1 is KGHSH and CDR2 is LQKENI.

The genes are TRBV10-3 and TRBJ1-1; TRBD1 aligns across 9 bases. J lost 4 bases, V lost 6 bases, and 6 bases had no gene match. CDR3 length equals 14 residues. Germline lookup yields CDR1 ENHRY and CDR2 SYGVKD. This CDR3 is CAIRGDRVITEAFF. CDR3 DNA sequence: TGTGCCATCAGAGGGGACAGGGTGATCACTGAAGCTTTCTTT.

The V gene is TRBV19, the J gene TRBJ2-7; 7 bases fit TRBD1. The CDR3 extends over 14 amino acids. Germline V gene data show CDR1 as LNHDA and CDR2 as SQIVND (reference sequence). Trimming at V came to 4 bases and at J to 2 bases, leaving 5 bases not matched to a gene. The DNA for the CDR3 is TGTGCCAGTAGTACTACAGGGGCCCCCTACGAGCAGTACTTC. Translation gives CASSTTGAPYEQYF.

The genes are TRBV7-8 and TRBJ2-5; D remains unclear. This CDR3 is 14 amino acids long. The ends were cut back, 5 bases at V and 7 bases at J, with 17 bases in the middle. CDR1 is SGHVS and CDR2 is FQNEAQ in the germline V gene. The CDR3 loop reads CASSSDRVRGTQYF. The CDR3 DNA sequence: TGTGCCAGCAGCAGCGACCGGGTCCGAGGGACCCAGTACTTC. Looking up the rest from reference TRBV7-8 and TRBJ2-5 gives the full variable domain: GAGVSQSPRYKVAKRGQDVALRCDPISGHVSLFWYQQALGQGPEFLTYFQNEAQLDKSGLPSDRFFAERPEGSVSTLKIQRTQQEDSAVYLCASSSDRVRGTQYFGPGTRLLVL.

The V gene is TRBV11-2, the J gene TRBJ2-5; D remains unclear. The CDR3 length is 16 residues. V was clipped by 0 bases and J by 1 base, with 12 bases between them. Germline V gene lookup returns CDR1 SGHAT and CDR2 FQNNGV. The CDR3 here is CASSLDLISGQETQYF. DNA of the CDR3: TGTGCCAGCAGCTTAGATCTAATAAGTGGCCAAGAGACCCAGTACTTC.

V is TRBV6-1 and J is TRBJ1-2; D is undetermined. CDR3 length: 14 residues. Germline V gives CDR1 MNHNS, CDR2 SASEGT. The V end lost 1 base, the J end lost 2 bases, and 8 bases lay between the germline ends. CDR3 residues: CASSEGNTNYGYTF. The CDR3 nucleotides read TGTGCCAGCAGTGAAGGCAACACCAACTATGGCTACACCTTC.

This sequence joins TRBV2 and TRBJ1-5; 8 bases align to TRBD1. CDR1 is SNHLY and CDR2 is FYNNEI in the germline V gene. Trimming at V came to 5 bases and at J to 5 bases, leaving 5 bases not matched to a gene. The CDR3 has 14 amino acids. CDR3 protein: CASSPDRGYQPQHF. The CDR3 coding sequence is TGTGCCAGCAGTCCTGACAGGGGCTATCAGCCCCAGCATTTT.

The chain employs TRBV6-6 and TRBJ1-4; a weak D match, TRBD1 (5 bases). V gave up 0 bases and J gave up 6 bases, with 14 bases separating them. The CDR3 runs to 16 residues. Germline CDR1 and CDR2: MNHNY and SVGAGI (reference sequence). CDR3 sequence: CASSYSGGGVYEKLFF. DNA for the CDR3: TGTGCCAGCAGTTACTCCGGGGGGGGAGTTTATGAAAAACTGTTTTTT.

The chain employs TRBV12-3 or TRBV12-4 and TRBJ2-1, with D tentatively TRBD2 (6 bases). V gave up 6 bases and J gave up 8 bases, with 14 bases separating them. This CDR3 is built from 13 residues. The CDR3 sequence: CASRPLATDEQFF. In nucleotides, the CDR3 is TGTGCCAGCAGGCCCCTAGCGACGGATGAGCAGTTCTTC.

This clone was detected a few times. The chain links TRBV6-5 to TRBJ2-3; TRBD2 matches 7 bases. CDR3 length: 13 residues. CDR1 and CDR2 from the germline V gene are MNHEY and SVGAGI. Trimming at V came to 5 bases and at J to 2 bases, leaving 1 base not matched to a gene. The CDR3 protein is CASSRDYTDTQYF. The CDR3 DNA is TGTGCCAGCAGTCGGGACTACACAGATACGCAGTATTTT.

Ten or more counts support this clone. The V and J genes are TRBV18 and TRBJ1-5; weak D call: TRBD1 (5 bases). The CDR3 contains 15 residues. Germline values: CDR1 KGHSH, CDR2 LQKENI. V lost 4 bases and J 9 bases, leaving 19 bases between the germline ends. CDR3 bases: TGTGCCAGCTCACGGGACGGGAGACCGGGGATGCCCCAGCATTTT. Protein: CASSRDGRPGMPQHF. The variable domain in full, completed from reference TRBV18 and TRBJ1-5, reads NAGVMQNPRHLVRRRGQEARLRCSPMKGHSHVYWYRQLPEEGLKFMVYLQKENIIDESGMPKERFSAEFPKEGPSILRIQQVVRGDSAAYFCASSRDGRPGMPQHFGDGTRLSIL.

This clone was counted a single time. The rearrangement joins TRBV18 to TRBJ2-5, with D maybe TRBD2 (5 bases). The CDR3 has 12 residues. The ends were cut back, 3 bases at V and 5 bases at J, with 7 bases in the middle. Germline V lookup: CDR1 KGHSH, CDR2 LQKENI. The CDR3 region is CASSPRGETQYF. CDR3 in DNA: TGTGCCAGCTCACCTCGAGGGGAGACCCAGTACTTC.

The chain carries TRBV6-5 and TRBJ2-1; D is uncertain. V lost 7 bases and J 10 bases, leaving 14 bases between the germline ends. This CDR3 comprises 12 residues. Per the germline V gene, CDR1 is MNHEY and CDR2 is SVGAGI. This chain's CDR3 is CASTLDTHEQFF. CDR3 sequence (DNA): TGTGCCAGCACCCTTGACACACACGAGCAGTTCTTC.

The CDR3 DNA sequence: TGTGCCAGCATCCGGACAGCCTCCTACGAGCAGTACTTC. As protein: CASIRTASYEQYF. The V gene is TRBV28, the J gene TRBJ2-7; the D gene is possibly TRBD1 (6 bases). The CDR3 length is 13 residues. Germline V gives CDR1 MDHEN, CDR2 SYDVKM. V was pared by 7 bases and J by 0 bases, with 10 bases between.

V and J are TRBV9 and TRBJ1-2, with 7 bases lining up with TRBD1. CDR1 is SGDLS and CDR2 is YYNGEE in the germline V gene. V lost 4 bases to trimming and J lost 2 bases; unmatched junction nucleotides: 2. The length of the CDR3 is 13 residues. This CDR3 is CASSKTGNYGYTF. The CDR3 DNA is TGTGCCAGCAGCAAGACAGGGAACTATGGCTACACCTTC.

This sequence joins TRBV11-2 and TRBJ2-1, with 13 bases fitting TRBD2. The CDR3 totals 18 residues. V dropped 2 bases and J dropped 9; count of bases not matched to a gene: 13. In germline, CDR1 is SGHAT, CDR2 FQNNGV. CDR3 nucleotide sequence: TGTGCCAGCAGCTTAATCAGAGGACTAGCGGGAGATATGAGTGAGCAGTTCTTC. This translates into CASSLIRGLAGDMSEQFF.

The rearrangement links TRBV7-9 to TRBJ2-1, with 8 nucleotides matching TRBD2. The CDR3 is 15 amino acids. V dropped 2 bases and J dropped 6; count of bases not matched to a gene: 6. Germline V CDR1 and CDR2: SEHNR, FQNEAQ (reference sequence). CDR3 nucleotide sequence: TGTGCCAGCAGCTTACGGGGGGGCCCCGGCAATGAGCAGTTCTTC. Protein: CASSLRGGPGNEQFF.

CDR3 sequence reads: CASSSGQGAGEQYF. The CDR3 DNA sequence: TGTGCCAGCAGTTCCGGACAGGGGGCTGGGGAGCAGTACTTC. The V and J genes are TRBV6-5 and TRBJ2-7; 11 positions match TRBD1. Per the germline V gene, CDR1 is MNHEY and CDR2 is SVGAGI. Trimming took 4 bases from V and 7 from J; bases not matched to a gene: 6. The CDR3 extends over 14 amino acids.